This record looks at one T cell receptor beta chain sequence and its context. At one end, the junction sequence differs from germline, possibly due to a read error. The data were produced by immunoSEQ multiplex PCR, yet TCRdb's version contains in-frame clones alone and is incomplete. Altogether tens of thousands of clones are present, around 87% being singletons, with the ten largest covering around 24%. This record comes from a study of T cell responses to AZD1222 COVID-19 vaccine. The receptor was derived from an adult in good health. Specimen: peripheral blood, collected on day 0 of AZD1222 vaccination.

CDR3 DNA sequence: TGCAGTGCCTTTCCGGGACAGGGGTTATACTTC. It encodes CSAFPGQGLYF. This sequence joins TRBV20-1 and TRBJ1-2; TRBD1 matches at 10 bases. The germline V gene has CDR1 DFQATT and CDR2 SNEGSKA (reference sequence). The CDR3 is made up of 11 amino acids.